This T cell receptor (beta chain) was sequenced during a study of blood T cell repertoires in COVID-19. The repertoire was sequenced with immunoSEQ multiplex PCR; TCRdb's copy has only in-frame clones and lacks some. In the table there are approximately 68,000 clones, more than 65% of which are singletons. The CDR3 has 15 amino acids. Trimming stripped 4 bases from V and 2 bases from J, with 11 bases between. Germline-derived CDR1 and CDR2 are LGHDT and YNNKEL (reference sequence). The specimen sequenced was peripheral blood. The chain employs TRBV3-1 (or the pseudogene TRBV3-2) and TRBJ2-2; D gene uncertain. This TCR came from a woman in her forties or fifties with acute or convalescent COVID-19. The CDR3 sequence is CASSPFSVNTGELFF. Written as DNA, the CDR3 is TGTGCCAGCAGCCCCTTCTCAGTAAACACCGGGGAGCTGTTTTTT.